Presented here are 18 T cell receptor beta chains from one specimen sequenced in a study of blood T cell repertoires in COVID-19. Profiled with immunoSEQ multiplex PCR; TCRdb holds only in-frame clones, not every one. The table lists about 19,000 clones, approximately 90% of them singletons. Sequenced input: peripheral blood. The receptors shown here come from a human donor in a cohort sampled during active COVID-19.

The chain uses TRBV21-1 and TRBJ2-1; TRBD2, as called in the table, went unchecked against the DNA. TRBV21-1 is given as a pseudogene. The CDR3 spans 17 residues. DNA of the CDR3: TGTGCCAGCAGCAAATCAATCCGACTAGCGGGTTACAATGAGCAGTTCTTC. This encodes CASSKSIRLAGYNEQFF.

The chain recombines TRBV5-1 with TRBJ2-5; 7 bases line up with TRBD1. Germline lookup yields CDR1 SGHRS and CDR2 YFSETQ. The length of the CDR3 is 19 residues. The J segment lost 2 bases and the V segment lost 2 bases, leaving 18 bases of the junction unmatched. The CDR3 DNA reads TGCGCCAGCAGCTTTGGGTCTTGGGTTTTGAAACAGGGGCAAGAGACCCAGTACTTC. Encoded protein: CASSFGSWVLKQGQETQYF.

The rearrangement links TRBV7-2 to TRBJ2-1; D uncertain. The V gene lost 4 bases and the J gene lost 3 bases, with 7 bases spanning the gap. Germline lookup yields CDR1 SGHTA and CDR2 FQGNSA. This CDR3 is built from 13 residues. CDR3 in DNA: TGTGCCAGCAGCTCCTACCGCTACAATGAGCAGTTCTTC. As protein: CASSSYRYNEQFF.

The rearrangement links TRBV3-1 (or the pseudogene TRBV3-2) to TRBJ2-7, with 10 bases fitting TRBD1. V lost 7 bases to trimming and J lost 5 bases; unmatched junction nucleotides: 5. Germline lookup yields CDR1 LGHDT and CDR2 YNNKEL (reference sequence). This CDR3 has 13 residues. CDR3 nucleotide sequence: TGTGCCAGCATGAGACAGGGGGCCAACGAGCAGTACTTC. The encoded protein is CASMRQGANEQYF.

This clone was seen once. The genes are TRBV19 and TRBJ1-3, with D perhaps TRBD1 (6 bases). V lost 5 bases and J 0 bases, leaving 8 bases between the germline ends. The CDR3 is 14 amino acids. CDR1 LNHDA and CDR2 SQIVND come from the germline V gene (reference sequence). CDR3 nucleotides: TGTGCCAGTAGTTGGACAGCCTCTGGAAACACCATATATTTT. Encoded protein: CASSWTASGNTIYF.

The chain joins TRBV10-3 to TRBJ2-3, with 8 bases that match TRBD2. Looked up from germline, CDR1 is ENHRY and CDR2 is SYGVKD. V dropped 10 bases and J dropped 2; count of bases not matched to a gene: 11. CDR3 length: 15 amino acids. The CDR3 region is CANSGGRSATDTQYF. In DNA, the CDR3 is TGTGCCAACTCGGGGGGGAGATCGGCCACAGATACGCAGTATTTT.

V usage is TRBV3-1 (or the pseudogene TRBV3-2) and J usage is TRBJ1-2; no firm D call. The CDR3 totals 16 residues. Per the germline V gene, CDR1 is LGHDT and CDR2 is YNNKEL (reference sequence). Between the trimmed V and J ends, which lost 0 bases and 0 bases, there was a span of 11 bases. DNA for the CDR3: TGTGCCAGCAGCCAAGATGTCACTCAAGCTAACTATGGCTACACCTTC. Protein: CASSQDVTQANYGYTF.

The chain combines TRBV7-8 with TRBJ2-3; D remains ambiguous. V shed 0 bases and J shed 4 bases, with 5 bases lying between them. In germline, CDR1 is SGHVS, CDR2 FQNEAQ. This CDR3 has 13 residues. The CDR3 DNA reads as TGTGCCAGCAGCTTAGCCGGAGCAGATACGCAGTATTTT. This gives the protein CASSLAGADTQYF.

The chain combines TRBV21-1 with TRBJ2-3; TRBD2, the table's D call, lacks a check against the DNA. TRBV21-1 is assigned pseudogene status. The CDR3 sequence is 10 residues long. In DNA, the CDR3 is TGTGCCTCCTCCCCAGATACGCAGTATTTT. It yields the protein CASSPDTQYF.

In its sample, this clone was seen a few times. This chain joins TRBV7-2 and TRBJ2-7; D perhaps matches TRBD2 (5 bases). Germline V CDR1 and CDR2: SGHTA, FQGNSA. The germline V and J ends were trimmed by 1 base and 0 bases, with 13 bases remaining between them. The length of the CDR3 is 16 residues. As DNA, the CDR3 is TGTGCCAGCAGCTTAGTTGCTAGCCTTAGCTCCTACGAGCAGTACTTC. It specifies CASSLVASLSSYEQYF.

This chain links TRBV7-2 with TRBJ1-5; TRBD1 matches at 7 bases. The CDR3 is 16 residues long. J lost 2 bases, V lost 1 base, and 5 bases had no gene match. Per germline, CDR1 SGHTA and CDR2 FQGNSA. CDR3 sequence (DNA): TGTGCCAGCAGCTTAGTCGAGGGGGCTGGCAATCAGCCCCAGCATTTT. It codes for CASSLVEGAGNQPQHF.

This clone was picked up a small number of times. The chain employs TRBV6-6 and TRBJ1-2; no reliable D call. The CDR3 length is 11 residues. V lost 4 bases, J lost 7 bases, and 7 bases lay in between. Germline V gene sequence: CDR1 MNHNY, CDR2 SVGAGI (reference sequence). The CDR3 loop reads CASSLGAGYTF. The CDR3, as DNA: TGTGCCAGCAGTTTGGGAGCTGGCTACACCTTC.

Here the CDR3 reads CASSPAGGFGETQYF. The CDR3, as DNA: TGTGCCAGCAGCCCCGCAGGGGGCTTCGGGGAGACCCAGTACTTC. This chain links TRBV7-2 with TRBJ2-5; TRBD1 agrees at 8 bases. The trim removed 5 bases at V and 5 bases at J, leaving 10 bases unmatched. The germline gives CDR1 SGHTA, CDR2 FQGNSA. CDR3 length: 15 amino acids.

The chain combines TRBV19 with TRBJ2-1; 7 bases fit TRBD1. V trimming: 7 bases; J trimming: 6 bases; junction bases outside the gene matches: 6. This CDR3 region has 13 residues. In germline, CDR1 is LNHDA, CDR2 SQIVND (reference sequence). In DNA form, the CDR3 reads TGTGCCAGTAACAGGGGCTTATTCAATGAGCAGTTCTTC. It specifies CASNRGLFNEQFF.

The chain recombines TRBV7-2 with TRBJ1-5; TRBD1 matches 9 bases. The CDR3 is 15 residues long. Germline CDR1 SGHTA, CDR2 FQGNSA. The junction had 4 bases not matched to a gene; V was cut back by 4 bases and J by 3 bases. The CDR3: CASSWGQGNNQPQHF. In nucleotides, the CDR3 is TGTGCCAGCAGCTGGGGACAGGGCAACAATCAGCCCCAGCATTTT.

DNA of the CDR3: TGTGCCAGCAGCCCCGGGAGCGGGGGGGCGGACGAGCAGTACTTC. It is translated as CASSPGSGGADEQYF. The chain uses TRBV28 and TRBJ2-7; 10 bases align to TRBD2. The trim removed 6 bases at V and 5 bases at J, leaving 10 bases unmatched. Germline CDR1 and CDR2: MDHEN and SYDVKM. The CDR3 totals 15 residues. Full variable domain (outside the CDR3, taken from reference TRBV28 and TRBJ2-7): DVKVTQSSRYLVKRTGEKVFLECVQDMDHENMFWYRQDPGLGLRLIYFSYDVKMKEKGDIPEGYSVSREKKERFSLILESASTNQTSMYLCASSPGSGGADEQYFGPGTRLTVT.

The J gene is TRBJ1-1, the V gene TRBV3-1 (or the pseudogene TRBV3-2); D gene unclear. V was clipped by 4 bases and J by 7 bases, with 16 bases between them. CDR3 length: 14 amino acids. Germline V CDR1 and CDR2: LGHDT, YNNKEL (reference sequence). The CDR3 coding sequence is TGTGCCAGCAGCCCGCCGTCCCATCGAGGTGAAGCTTTCTTT. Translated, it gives CASSPPSHRGEAFF.

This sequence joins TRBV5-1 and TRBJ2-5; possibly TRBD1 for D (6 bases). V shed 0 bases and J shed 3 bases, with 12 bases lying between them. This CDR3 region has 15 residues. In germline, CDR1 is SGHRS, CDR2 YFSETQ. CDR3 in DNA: TGCGCCAGCAGCTTGGTGACAGGATTTGAAGAGACCCAGTACTTC. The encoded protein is CASSLVTGFEETQYF.